The source of this T cell receptor (beta chain) is a study of shared clonotypes between healthy human individuals. Findings and limits, study-wide: Apart from blood, nothing was sampled; tissue repertoires likely differ. Depth of sequencing was expected to influence donor clonotype sharing.

Produced via immunoSEQ multiplex PCR; TCRdb's table is partial and in-frame only. The sample records roughly 480,000 clones, less than 80% being singletons. This clone occurred a few times. Antigen unknown. Donors, without exception, were Caucasian adults residing in Nashville, Tennessee. This receptor was obtained from a woman in her forties in good health. Some clones in this sample may be carry-over from other donors' samples. Sequencing was performed on PBMCs.

CDR3 region: CASSIDTANTGELFF. CDR3 DNA: TGTGCCAGTAGTATAGACACGGCGAACACCGGGGAGCTGTTTTTT. The rearrangement uses TRBV19 and TRBJ2-2, with D unresolved. Trimming stripped 0 bases from V and 0 bases from J, with 5 bases between. The CDR3 length is 15 residues. Germline CDR1 LNHDA, CDR2 SQIVND (reference sequence).